The entry below describes one TCR beta chain. Its antigen is undetermined. These data belong to a study of T cell responses to AZD1222 COVID-19 vaccine. Study-wide points: All repertoire sampling was performed exclusively after the peak T cell response. Mostly white British, mostly female donors; authors suggested clonal diversity may be underestimated. Targets within unmutated variant regions were reportedly found for nearly half of spike-specific TCRs.

Whether given at about 4 or about 12 weeks, second doses were pooled. The assay was immunoSEQ multiplex PCR, and TCRdb's table has in-frame clones only and misses some. The table has 150,000 to 200,000 clones, less than 95% seen once; the top ten hold around 6.3%. Germline V gene lookup returns CDR1 SNHLY and CDR2 FYNNEI. CDR3 length: 19 amino acids. The trim removed 3 bases at V and 7 bases at J, leaving 21 bases unmatched. The source material was peripheral blood, sampled 28 days after the second AZD1222 dose. This receptor was obtained from an adult who received the AZD1222 COVID-19 vaccine. The chain uses TRBV2 and TRBJ1-1, with 9 bases matching TRBD1. CDR3 nucleotides: TGTGCCAGCAGTGATACATTGGGGGGACAGGGCCCGGGCAGTGTTGAAGCTTTCTTT. Its translation: CASSDTLGGQGPGSVEAFF. Full variable domain (rest looked up from reference TRBV2 and TRBJ1-1): EPEVTQTPSHQVTQMGQEVILRCVPISNHLYFYWYRQILGQKVEFLVSFYNNEISEKSEIFDDQFSVERPDGSNFTLKIRSTKLEDSAMYFCASSDTLGGQGPGSVEAFFGQGTRLTVV.